Presented here are 17 T cell receptor beta chains from one specimen sequenced in a study of cytomegalovirus exposure and HLA in healthy donors. The PCR was carried out with 60 Vbeta primers and 13 Jbeta primers. TCRdb's copy holds only in-frame clones and misses some; the assay was immunoSEQ multiplex PCR. The sample lists roughly 130,000 clones; 75% to 85% were seen once. The sequencing input was PBMCs. These receptors originate from a man aged 35 to 55 in good health and CMV-seronegative.

The count of this clone is one. The V gene is TRBV13, the J gene TRBJ2-7, with 8 positions matching TRBD1. Unmatched junction bases numbered 7, after V lost 6 bases and J lost 3 bases. This CDR3 is built from 14 residues. Germline assignment: CDR1 PRHDT and CDR2 FYEKMQ (reference sequence). CDR3 protein: CASRGQGARYEQYF. CDR3 nucleotides: TGTGCCAGCAGGGGGCAGGGGGCTCGCTACGAGCAGTACTTC. Supplemented by reference TRBV13 and TRBJ2-7, the full variable domain reads AAGVIQSPRHLIKEKRETATLKCYPIPRHDTVYWYQQGPGQDPQFLISFYEKMQSDKGSIPDRFSAQQFSDYHSELNMSSLELGDSALYFCASRGQGARYEQYFGPGTRLTVT.

The chain couples TRBV5-1 to TRBJ2-4; D might be TRBD1 (5 bases). Trimming took off 0 bases at V and 8 bases at J, with 15 bases between the two ends. The CDR3 consists of 15 residues. CDR1 is SGHRS and CDR2 is YFSETQ in the germline V gene. DNA for the CDR3: TGCGCCAGCAGCTTGGGCGCCAGTGCCAGGGACATTCAGTACTTC. It codes for CASSLGASARDIQYF.

The chain couples TRBV6-1 to TRBJ1-6; no clear D. Germline lookup yields CDR1 MNHNS and CDR2 SASEGT. V lost 0 bases and J lost 9, with 9 bases in between. The CDR3 is made up of 14 amino acids. In DNA, the CDR3 is TGTGCCAGCAGTGAAGCTTCGGGTGGTTCACCCCTCCACTTT. Protein: CASSEASGGSPLHF.

The V gene is TRBV28, the J gene TRBJ1-2; D is unclear. This CDR3 has 12 amino acids. Trimming pared 5 bases from V and 8 bases from J, leaving 12 bases between. Germline CDR1 is MDHEN and CDR2 is SYDVKM. The CDR3 nucleotides are TGTGCCAGCAGTGCGGTTACCTCCGGCTACACCTTC. It specifies CASSAVTSGYTF.

This CDR3 reads CASSSVAELNYGYTF. CDR3 nucleotide sequence: TGTGCCAGCAGCTCCGTGGCGGAACTGAACTATGGCTACACCTTC. This chain links TRBV6-1 with TRBJ1-2; no definite D call. The CDR3 runs to 15 residues. Looked up from germline, CDR1 is MNHNS and CDR2 is SASEGT. V was clipped by 6 bases and J by 2 bases, with 16 bases between them.

This clone came up a few times. The rearrangement uses TRBV6-6 and TRBJ2-2, with TRBD2 matching over 9 bases. Germline loops: CDR1 MNHNY, CDR2 SVGAGI (reference sequence). The length of the CDR3 is 15 residues. The J segment lost 4 bases and the V segment lost 2 bases, leaving 2 bases of the junction unmatched. The CDR3 DNA is TGTGCCAGCAGTTACCGAGCGGGGGGCACCGGGGAGCTGTTTTTT. It encodes CASSYRAGGTGELFF.

The chain recombines TRBV27 with TRBJ1-3, with TRBD1 matching 9 bases. Germline CDR1 is MNHEY and CDR2 is SMNVEV (reference sequence). V was pared by 5 bases and J by 4 bases, with 9 bases of the junction left unmatched. CDR3 length: 16 residues. The CDR3 protein is CASSTGGTGIGNTIYF. CDR3 nucleotide sequence: TGTGCCAGCAGTACGGGCGGGACAGGGATAGGAAACACCATATATTTT.

The chain couples TRBV7-6 to TRBJ2-7; TRBD2 matches 11 bases. The CDR3 extends over 19 amino acids. CDR1 and CDR2 (germline): SGHVS, FNYEAQ. V gave up 1 base and J gave up 1 base; unmatched junction bases: 12. CDR3 nucleotides: TGTGCCAGCAGCTTAGGGGGGACTAGCGGCCAAGGGGTATCCTACGAGCAGTACTTC. This sequence encodes CASSLGGTSGQGVSYEQYF.

The chain joins TRBV11-2 to TRBJ2-2, with D hard to call. V was cut by 3 bases and J by 8 bases, with 7 bases left in between. Germline values: CDR1 SGHAT, CDR2 FQNNGV. This CDR3 contains 12 residues. As DNA, the CDR3 is TGTGCCAGCAGCTTCAGTTCGGGGGAGCTGTTTTTT. Translated, it gives CASSFSSGELFF.

This chain connects TRBV5-4 to TRBJ2-1; 10 bases align to TRBD1. CDR3 length equals 18 residues. Germline V CDR1 and CDR2: SGHNT, YYREEE (reference sequence). Trimming cost V 4 bases and J 2 bases; bases outside gene matches: 12. For the CDR3, the DNA is TGTGCCAGCAGCCCCGAGGGCCGAGACAGGGGGCCCTACAATGAGCAGTTCTTC. Amino acids: CASSPEGRDRGPYNEQFF. Using reference TRBV5-4 and TRBJ2-1 for the parts outside the CDR3, the full variable domain is ETGVTQSPTHLIKTRGQQVTLRCSSQSGHNTVSWYQQALGQGPQFIFQYYREEENGRGNFPPRFSGLQFPNYSSELNVNALELDDSALYLCASSPEGRDRGPYNEQFFGPGTRLTVL.

This clone was seen only a few times. This chain uses TRBV30 with TRBJ2-3; D remains unclear. Looked up from germline, CDR1 is GTSNPN and CDR2 is SVGIG (reference sequence). CDR3 length equals 13 residues. V was trimmed by 4 bases and J by 3 bases, leaving 11 bases between them. The CDR3 reads CAWNPQVTDTQYF. CDR3 in DNA: TGTGCCTGGAACCCTCAGGTGACAGATACGCAGTATTTT.

This chain links TRBV20-1 with TRBJ2-7; 7 nucleotides match TRBD2. Per the germline V gene, CDR1 is DFQATT and CDR2 is SNEGSKA (reference sequence). The CDR3 spans 11 residues. V trimming: 6 bases; J trimming: 5 bases; junction bases outside the gene matches: 4. For the CDR3, the DNA is TGCAGTGCCCGGGGAGGGGACGAGCAGTACTTC. Residues: CSARGGDEQYF.

This clone was seen a few times. The rearrangement joins TRBV5-6 to TRBJ2-1, with no clear D. Between the trimmed V and J ends, which lost 5 bases and 4 bases, there was a span of 13 bases. CDR3 length: 14 amino acids. Germline V gives CDR1 SGHDT, CDR2 YYEEEE. The CDR3 loop is CASSPPSGYNEQFF. CDR3 coding DNA: TGTGCCAGCAGTCCACCTTCAGGTTACAATGAGCAGTTCTTC.

This chain joins TRBV18 and TRBJ1-4, with 10 positions matching TRBD1. Per germline, CDR1 KGHSH and CDR2 LQKENI. After removal of 4 bases from V and 4 bases from J, the junction contained 3 bases not matched to a gene. The CDR3 contains 15 residues. The CDR3 sequence: CASSLRDRGNEKLFF. For the CDR3, the DNA is TGTGCCAGCTCACTACGGGACAGGGGTAATGAAAAACTGTTTTTT.

The chain combines TRBV7-2 with TRBJ2-7, with D unclear. The V end was cut by 5 bases, the J end by 3 bases, with 5 bases between. The CDR3 has 11 amino acids. Germline lookup yields CDR1 SGHTA and CDR2 FQGNSA. DNA of the CDR3: TGTGCCAGCAGCGTTTACTACGAGCAGTACTTC. Amino acid sequence: CASSVYYEQYF.

The J gene is TRBJ2-7, the V gene TRBV18; the D is unclear. Germline CDR1 and CDR2: KGHSH and LQKENI. Trimming took off 2 bases at V and 0 bases at J, with 5 bases between the two ends. There are 13 residues in the CDR3. The CDR3 nucleotides are TGTGCCAGCTCACCAGGGCTCTCCTACGAGCAGTACTTC. Its translation: CASSPGLSYEQYF. The whole variable domain, filled in from reference TRBV18 and TRBJ2-7, reads NAGVMQNPRHLVRRRGQEARLRCSPMKGHSHVYWYRQLPEEGLKFMVYLQKENIIDESGMPKERFSAEFPKEGPSILRIQQVVRGDSAAYFCASSPGLSYEQYFGPGTRLTVT.

The gene calls are TRBV15 and TRBJ2-5; the D gene is possibly TRBD2 (5 bases). Germline V gene sequence: CDR1 LNHNV, CDR2 YYDKDF (reference sequence). The length of the CDR3 is 14 residues. V was clipped by 3 bases and J by 5 bases, with 13 bases between them. The CDR3 sequence: CATSRSRRSETQYF. The DNA of the CDR3 is TGTGCCACCAGCAGGTCCAGGAGGTCGGAGACCCAGTACTTC.